These T cell receptor beta chains were read from a single sample in a study of CD8 T cells in Susac syndrome. TCRdb used MiXCR to reprocess the immunoSEQ multiplex PCR reads, holding one entry per CDR3 protein. The repertoire holds 100,000 or so distinct CDR3 sequences, with around 90% as singletons. The specimen was CD4+ T cells from PBMCs. Every receptor here comes from a human donor in good health. The CDR3 runs from the conserved cysteine through the conserved F or W. The order of the fields is clone size, D gene, J gene, V gene, CDR3 protein, CDR3 DNA. A D gene is named only where the DNA matches it firmly. Size is omitted from some rows. Given values are once, few, many or a class for expanded clones.

>NA|NA|TRBJ2-7|TRBV19
CASSPGTRVFSYEQYF
TGTGCCAGTAGTCCCGGGACGAGGGTCTTTTCCTACGAGCAGTACTTC
>NA|NA|TRBJ1-1|TRBV5-1
CASSDQPAGNTEAFF
TGCGCCAGCAGCGACCAACCGGCAGGTAACACTGAAGCTTTCTTT
>NA|TRBD1|TRBJ2-1|TRBV20-1
CSARRTGLFDEQFF
TGCAGTGCTAGGAGGACAGGGTTATTCGATGAGCAGTTCTTC
>NA|TRBD2|TRBJ2-2|TRBV12-3/TRBV12-4
CASSFLAGVTGELFF
TGTGCCAGCAGTTTTCTAGCGGGGGTCACCGGGGAGCTGTTTTTT
>NA|NA|TRBJ2-7|TRBV29-1
CSVRLVLNSYEQYF
TGCAGCGTTCGGCTAGTCCTCAACTCCTACGAGCAGTACTTC
>few|NA|TRBJ2-7|TRBV18
CASSPPTNLYEQYF
TGTGCCAGCTCACCACCGACTAACCTCTACGAGCAGTACTTC
>NA|NA|TRBJ1-1|TRBV6-2/TRBV6-3
CASSFSGAQAFF
TGTGCCAGCAGTTTCAGCGGAGCTCAAGCTTTCTTT
>NA|NA|TRBJ2-5|TRBV4-1
CASSQIGQRETQYF
TGCGCCAGCAGCCAAATCGGGCAACGAGAGACCCAGTACTTC
>NA|NA|TRBJ1-2|TRBV2
CASSADGGVNNYGYTF
TGTGCCAGCAGTGCGGACGGGGGGGTAAATAACTATGGCTACACCTTC
>NA|TRBD1|TRBJ2-7|TRBV7-6
CASSTGGTTYEQYF
TGTGCCAGCTCAACAGGGGGCACAACCTACGAGCAGTACTTC
>NA|TRBD1|TRBJ1-1|TRBV29-1
CSVPQGENTEAFF
TGCAGCGTCCCACAGGGGGAGAACACTGAAGCTTTCTTT
>NA|NA|TRBJ1-2|TRBV6-5
CASSYSIWGTYTF
TGTGCCAGCAGTTACTCGATATGGGGTACCTACACCTTC
>NA|NA|TRBJ1-1|TRBV5-5
CASSLQSEYQNTEAFF
TGTGCCAGCAGCTTACAATCGGAGTACCAGAACACTGAAGCTTTCTTT
>NA|NA|TRBJ1-1|TRBV12-3/TRBV12-4
CASSRGRFNTEAFF
TGTGCCAGCAGCAGGGGACGATTCAACACTGAAGCTTTCTTT
>NA|NA|TRBJ2-7|TRBV6-2/TRBV6-3
CASSTVSGGIPYEQYF
TGTGCCAGCAGTACCGTTAGCGGAGGGATCCCCTACGAGCAGTACTTC